This T cell receptor beta chain stems from a study of cytomegalovirus exposure and HLA in healthy donors. As to this clone: The antigen remains unidentified.

Here immunoSEQ multiplex PCR was the method, and the copy in TCRdb shows in-frame clones only, minus some. The data show 250,000 or so clones, around 87% seen once. Overall study results and limits: Reportedly, cytomegalovirus status was diagnosed with high sensitivity and specificity.

Germline CDR1 MNHEY, CDR2 SVGAGI. The V end lost 8 bases, the J end lost 2 bases, and 17 bases lay between the germline ends. CDR3 length: 15 amino acids. This TCR was sampled from a woman younger than 30 in good health and CMV-seronegative. The sample comprised PBMCs. The chain links TRBV6-5 to TRBJ2-3; D is possibly TRBD1 (5 bases). DNA of the CDR3: TGTGCCAGCGACGTTCTCGGCAGGGACACAGATACGCAGTATTTT. It encodes CASDVLGRDTDTQYF.